The rows below give T cell receptor beta chains drawn from one sample of a study of T cell repertoires in cytomegalovirus infection. Via MiXCR, TCRdb re-called the reads, giving one row per CDR3 protein. The repertoire has about 240,000 distinct CDR3 sequences, around 6.6% of them found once; the top ten carry 5.5% to 8%. The sequencing input was PBMCs. These receptors all stem from a human donor in good health (CMV status not recorded). Some clones in this sample may be carry-over from other donors' samples. Each CDR3 is given with its conserved first and last residue. A D gene is named only where the DNA matches it firmly. Clone size is stated in some rows and not others, as once, few, many or a class when expanded.

d_call: NA
clone_size: many
v_call: TRBV7-2
j_call: TRBJ1-1
cdr3_aa: CASTLRGGGVGTEAFF
cdr3_nt: TGTGCCAGCACCCTAAGGGGGGGGGGGGTCGGCACTGAAGCTTTCTTT

d_call: TRBD1
clone_size: many
v_call: TRBV6-6
j_call: TRBJ1-6
cdr3_aa: CASSHHDREDSPLHF
cdr3_nt: TGTGCCAGCAGTCACCACGACAGGGAGGACTCACCCCTCCACTTT

d_call: TRBD1
clone_size: few
v_call: TRBV14
j_call: TRBJ1-3
cdr3_aa: CASSQLWTGRTGNTIYF
cdr3_nt: TGTGCCAGCAGCCAACTATGGACAGGACGAACCGGAAACACCATATATTTT

d_call: NA
clone_size: NA
v_call: TRBV2
j_call: TRBJ1-6
cdr3_aa: CARGTENSPLHF
cdr3_nt: TGTGCCAGGGGGACGGAAAATTCACCCCTCCACTTT

d_call: NA
clone_size: few
v_call: TRBV4-3
j_call: TRBJ2-2
cdr3_aa: CASSRRGGRDTGELFF
cdr3_nt: TGCGCCAGCAGCCGTAGGGGCGGGCGGGACACCGGGGAGCTGTTTTTT

d_call: TRBD2
clone_size: many
v_call: TRBV2
j_call: TRBJ2-1
cdr3_aa: CASSGGRLAGGGNNEQFF
cdr3_nt: TGTGCCAGCAGTGGGGGGCGGCTAGCGGGGGGGGGCAACAATGAGCAGTTCTTC

d_call: TRBD1
clone_size: many
v_call: TRBV2
j_call: TRBJ1-5
cdr3_aa: CASSRQGGNQPQHF
cdr3_nt: TGTGCCAGCAGTCGACAGGGTGGCAATCAGCCCCAGCATTTT

d_call: TRBD1
clone_size: many
v_call: TRBV12-3/TRBV12-4
j_call: TRBJ1-3
cdr3_aa: CASSDREGNTIYF
cdr3_nt: TGTGCCAGCTCAGACAGGGAAGGGAACACCATATATTTT

d_call: NA
clone_size: many
v_call: TRBV28
j_call: TRBJ2-5
cdr3_aa: CASSLRQPETQYF
cdr3_nt: TGTGCCAGCAGTTTAAGACAGCCGGAGACCCAGTACTTC

d_call: NA
clone_size: many
v_call: TRBV7-2
j_call: TRBJ1-2
cdr3_aa: CASRRGGSFHPNYGYTF
cdr3_nt: TGTGCCAGCAGGCGCGGGGGCAGCTTCCATCCTAACTATGGCTACACCTTC

d_call: NA
clone_size: many
v_call: TRBV12-3/TRBV12-4
j_call: TRBJ1-5
cdr3_aa: CASSLTGPGGNQPQHF
cdr3_nt: TGTGCCAGCAGTCTTACAGGGCCGGGCGGCAATCAGCCCCAGCATTTT

d_call: NA
clone_size: few
v_call: TRBV3-1
j_call: TRBJ1-2
cdr3_aa: CASSQVDDGYTF
cdr3_nt: TGTGCCAGCAGCCAAGTGGATGACGGCTACACCTTC

d_call: NA
clone_size: many
v_call: TRBV20-1
j_call: TRBJ1-5
cdr3_aa: CSARDSGWGPLSNQPQHF
cdr3_nt: TGCAGTGCTAGAGATTCAGGGTGGGGCCCATTAAGCAATCAGCCCCAGCATTTT